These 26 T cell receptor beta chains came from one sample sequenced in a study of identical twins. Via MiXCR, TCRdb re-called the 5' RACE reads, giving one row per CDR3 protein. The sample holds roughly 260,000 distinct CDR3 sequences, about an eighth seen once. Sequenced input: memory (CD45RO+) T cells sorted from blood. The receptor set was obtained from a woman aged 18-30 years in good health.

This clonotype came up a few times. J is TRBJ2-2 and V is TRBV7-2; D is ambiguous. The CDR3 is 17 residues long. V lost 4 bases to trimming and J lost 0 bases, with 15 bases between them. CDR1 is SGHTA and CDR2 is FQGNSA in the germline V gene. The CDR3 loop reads CASSSPTGVTNTGELFF. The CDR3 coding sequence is TGTGCCAGCAGCTCTCCCACTGGGGTTACGAACACCGGGGAGCTGTTTTTT.

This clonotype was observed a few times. Here the CDR3 reads CASTLTLTYEQYF. In DNA form, the CDR3 reads TGTGCCAGCACCCTGACCCTAACCTACGAGCAGTACTTC. The chain has TRBV12-3 or TRBV12-4 and TRBJ2-7; no definite D call. The CDR3 extends over 13 amino acids. V lost 7 bases and J 2 bases, leaving 12 bases between the germline ends.

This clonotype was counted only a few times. This chain's CDR3 is CSAPGPNNEQFF. The CDR3 DNA reads TGCAGTGCTCCCGGACCAAACAATGAGCAGTTCTTC. This rearrangement joins TRBV20-1 to TRBJ2-1; D gene unclear. V lost 5 bases, J lost 5 bases, and 10 bases lay in between. The CDR3 runs 12 residues. The germline V gene has CDR1 DFQATT and CDR2 SNEGSKA (reference sequence).

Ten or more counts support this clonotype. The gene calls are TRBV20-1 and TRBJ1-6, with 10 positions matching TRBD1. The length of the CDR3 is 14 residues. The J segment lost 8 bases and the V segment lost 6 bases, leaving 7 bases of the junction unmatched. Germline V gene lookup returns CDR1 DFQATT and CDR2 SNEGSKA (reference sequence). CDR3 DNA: TGCAGTGCGCGACAGGGGGCGGCGGATTCACCCCTCCACTTT. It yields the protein CSARQGAADSPLHF.

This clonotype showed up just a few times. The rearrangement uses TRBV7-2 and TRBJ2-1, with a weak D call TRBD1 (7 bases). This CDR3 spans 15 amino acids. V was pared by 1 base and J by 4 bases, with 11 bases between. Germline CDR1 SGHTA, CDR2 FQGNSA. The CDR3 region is CASSLGQGGYNEQFF. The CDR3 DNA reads TGTGCCAGCAGCTTAGGTCAGGGGGGTTACAATGAGCAGTTCTTC.

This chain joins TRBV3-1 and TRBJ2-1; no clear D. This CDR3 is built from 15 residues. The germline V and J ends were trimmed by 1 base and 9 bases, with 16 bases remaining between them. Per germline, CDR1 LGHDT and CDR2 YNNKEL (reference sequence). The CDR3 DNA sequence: TGTGCCAGCAGCCAAGCGCAATTTGGGAACGGTGAGCAGTTCTTC. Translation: CASSQAQFGNGEQFF.

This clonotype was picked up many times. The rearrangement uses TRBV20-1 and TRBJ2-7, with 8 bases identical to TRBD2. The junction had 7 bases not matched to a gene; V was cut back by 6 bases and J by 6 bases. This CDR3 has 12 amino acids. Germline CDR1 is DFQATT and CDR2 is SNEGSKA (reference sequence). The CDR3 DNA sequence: TGCAGTGCCGGGAGGGCTCGGGGCGAGCAGTACTTC. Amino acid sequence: CSAGRARGEQYF.

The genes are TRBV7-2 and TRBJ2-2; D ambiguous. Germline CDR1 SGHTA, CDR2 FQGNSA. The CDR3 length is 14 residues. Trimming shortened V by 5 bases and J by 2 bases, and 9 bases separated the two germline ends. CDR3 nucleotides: TGTGCCAGCAGCACAAACTTTAACACCGGGGAGCTGTTTTTT. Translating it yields CASSTNFNTGELFF.

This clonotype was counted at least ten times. The DNA of the CDR3 is TGTGCCAGCAGCTCCTCTTACGTGCAGTTCTTC. Protein product: CASSSSYVQFF. The V call is TRBV7-2, the J call TRBJ2-1; D is undetermined. Trimming shortened V by 4 bases and J by 12 bases, and 10 bases separated the two germline ends. The germline gives CDR1 SGHTA, CDR2 FQGNSA. The CDR3 extends over 11 amino acids.

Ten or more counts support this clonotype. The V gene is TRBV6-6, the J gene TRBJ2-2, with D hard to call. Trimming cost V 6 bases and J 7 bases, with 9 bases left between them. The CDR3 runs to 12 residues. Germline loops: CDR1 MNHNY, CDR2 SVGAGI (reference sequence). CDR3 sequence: CASSRGHGELFF. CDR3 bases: TGTGCCAGCAGCCGAGGCCACGGGGAGCTGTTTTTT.

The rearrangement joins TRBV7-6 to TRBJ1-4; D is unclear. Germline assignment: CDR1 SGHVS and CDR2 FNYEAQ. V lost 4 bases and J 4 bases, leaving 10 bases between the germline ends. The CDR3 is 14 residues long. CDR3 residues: CASSSDSSNEKLFF. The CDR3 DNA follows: TGTGCCAGCAGCTCCGATAGTAGTAATGAAAAACTGTTTTTT.

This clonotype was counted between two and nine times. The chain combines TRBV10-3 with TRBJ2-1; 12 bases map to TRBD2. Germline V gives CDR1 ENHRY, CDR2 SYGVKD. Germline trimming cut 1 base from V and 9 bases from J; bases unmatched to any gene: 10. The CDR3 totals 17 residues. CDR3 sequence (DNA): TGTGCCATCAGTGAGTTGACTAGCGGGAGAAGAATATCTGAGCAGTTCTTC. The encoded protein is CAISELTSGRRISEQFF.

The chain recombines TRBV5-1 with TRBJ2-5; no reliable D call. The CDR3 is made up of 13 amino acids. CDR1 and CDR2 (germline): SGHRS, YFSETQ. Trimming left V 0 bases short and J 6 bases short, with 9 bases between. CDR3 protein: CASSLGLGQTQYF. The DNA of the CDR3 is TGCGCCAGCAGCTTGGGGCTAGGGCAGACCCAGTACTTC.

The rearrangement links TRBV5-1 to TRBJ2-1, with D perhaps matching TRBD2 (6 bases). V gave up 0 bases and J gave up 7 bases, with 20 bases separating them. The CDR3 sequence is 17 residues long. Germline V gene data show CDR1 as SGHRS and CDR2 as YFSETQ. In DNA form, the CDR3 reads TGCGCCAGCAGCTTGGAGTCGGGACTGGCACCTTCTAATGAGCAGTTCTTC. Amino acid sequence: CASSLESGLAPSNEQFF.

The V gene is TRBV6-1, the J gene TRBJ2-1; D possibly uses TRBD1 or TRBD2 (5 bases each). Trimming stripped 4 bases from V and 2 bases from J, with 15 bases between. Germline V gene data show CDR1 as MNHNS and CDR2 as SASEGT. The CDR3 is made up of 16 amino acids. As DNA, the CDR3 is TGTGCCAGCAGTGGATCGGGCCGAGGGGCCTACAATGAGCAGTTCTTC. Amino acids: CASSGSGRGAYNEQFF.

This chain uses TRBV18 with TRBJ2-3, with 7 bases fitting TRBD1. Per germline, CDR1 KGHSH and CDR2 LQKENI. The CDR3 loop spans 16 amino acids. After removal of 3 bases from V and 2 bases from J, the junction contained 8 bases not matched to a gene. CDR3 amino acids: CASSPAGGYSTDTQYF. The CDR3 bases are TGTGCCAGCTCACCCGCAGGGGGTTATTCCACAGATACGCAGTATTTT.

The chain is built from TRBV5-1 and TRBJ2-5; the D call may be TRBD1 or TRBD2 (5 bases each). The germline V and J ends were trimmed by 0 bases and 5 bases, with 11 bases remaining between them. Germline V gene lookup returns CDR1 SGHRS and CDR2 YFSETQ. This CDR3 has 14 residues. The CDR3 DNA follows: TGCGCCAGCAGCTTGGGGGGGTTCGGGGAGACCCAGTACTTC. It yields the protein CASSLGGFGETQYF.

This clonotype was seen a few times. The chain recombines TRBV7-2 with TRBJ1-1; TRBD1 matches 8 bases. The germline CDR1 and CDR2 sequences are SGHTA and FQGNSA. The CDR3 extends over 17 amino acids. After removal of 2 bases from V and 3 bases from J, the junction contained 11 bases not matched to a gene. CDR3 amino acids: CASSLQGAPGYYTEAFF. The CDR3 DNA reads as TGTGCCAGCAGCTTACAGGGGGCGCCGGGGTATTACACTGAAGCTTTCTTT.

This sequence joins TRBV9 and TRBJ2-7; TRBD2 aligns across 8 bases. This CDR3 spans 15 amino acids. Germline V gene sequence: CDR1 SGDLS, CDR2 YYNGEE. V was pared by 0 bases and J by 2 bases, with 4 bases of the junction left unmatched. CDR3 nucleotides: TGTGCCAGCAGCGTAGTTGGTAGCGGGGCCTACGAGCAGTACTTC. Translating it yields CASSVVGSGAYEQYF.

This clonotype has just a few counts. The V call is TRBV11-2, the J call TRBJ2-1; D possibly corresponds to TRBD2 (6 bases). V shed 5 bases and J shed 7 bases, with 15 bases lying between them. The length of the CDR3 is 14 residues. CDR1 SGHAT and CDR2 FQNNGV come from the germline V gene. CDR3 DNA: TGTGCCAGCAGCCCGATGCGGGACGGGAATGAGCAGTTCTTC. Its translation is CASSPMRDGNEQFF.

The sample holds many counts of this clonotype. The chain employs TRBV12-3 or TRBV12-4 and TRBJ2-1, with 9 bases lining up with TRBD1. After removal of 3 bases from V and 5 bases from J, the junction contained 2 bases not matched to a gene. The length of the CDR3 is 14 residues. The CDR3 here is CASSFRTGDNEQFF. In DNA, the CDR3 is TGTGCCAGCAGTTTCCGGACAGGGGACAATGAGCAGTTCTTC.

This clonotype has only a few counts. The CDR3: CASSYLQGGTYEQYF. Here the CDR3 DNA reads TGTGCCAGCAGTTACCTACAGGGGGGGACCTACGAGCAGTACTTC. The V gene is TRBV6-5, the J gene TRBJ2-7; possible D gene TRBD1, 8 bases. CDR1 and CDR2 (germline): MNHEY, SVGAGI. Trimming stripped 2 bases from V and 2 bases from J, with 13 bases between. The CDR3 consists of 15 residues.

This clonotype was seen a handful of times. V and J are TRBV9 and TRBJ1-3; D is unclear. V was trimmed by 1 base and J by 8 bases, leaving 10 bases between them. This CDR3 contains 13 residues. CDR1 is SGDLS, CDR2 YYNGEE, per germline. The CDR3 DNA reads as TGTGCCAGCAGCGTATATCAGCAGGACACCATATATTTT. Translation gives CASSVYQQDTIYF.

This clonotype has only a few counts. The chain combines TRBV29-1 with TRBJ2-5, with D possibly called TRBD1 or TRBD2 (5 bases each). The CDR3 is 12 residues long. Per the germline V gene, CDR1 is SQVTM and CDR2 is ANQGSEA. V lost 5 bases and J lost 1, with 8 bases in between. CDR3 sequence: CSVLGVQETQYF. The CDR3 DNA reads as TGCAGCGTTTTGGGGGTCCAAGAGACCCAGTACTTC. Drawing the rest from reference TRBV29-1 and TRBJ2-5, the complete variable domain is SAVISQKPSRDICQRGTSLTIQCQVDSQVTMMFWYRQQPGQSLTLIATANQGSEATYESGFVIDKFPISRPNLTFSTLTVSNMSPEDSSIYLCSVLGVQETQYFGPGTRLLVL.

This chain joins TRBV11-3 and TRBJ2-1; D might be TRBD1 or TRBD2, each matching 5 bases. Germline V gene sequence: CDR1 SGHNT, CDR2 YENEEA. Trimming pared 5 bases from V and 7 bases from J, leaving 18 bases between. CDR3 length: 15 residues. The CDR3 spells CASSVGPPGENEQFF. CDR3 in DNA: TGTGCCAGCAGCGTGGGACCACCCGGGGAGAATGAGCAGTTCTTC.

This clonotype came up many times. The CDR3 spells CATRGVAEAFF. In nucleotides, the CDR3 is TGTGCCACACGCGGGGTCGCTGAAGCTTTCTTT. V usage is TRBV6-5 and J usage is TRBJ1-1; D unclear. Germline-derived CDR1 and CDR2 are MNHEY and SVGAGI. The CDR3 extends over 11 amino acids. The V end lost 10 bases, the J end lost 6 bases, and 12 bases lay between the germline ends.